This TCR beta chain was obtained from a study of blood T cell repertoires in COVID-19. Study at large: The United States, Italy and Spain were the sources of the acute and convalescent COVID-19 samples. T cells, B-cell-depleted T cells, or PBMCs supplied cDNA or gDNA.

Source study methods: Quantification of nucleated cells was approximated via reference gene primer amplification. TCRdb keeps only in-frame clones here, not all; method: immunoSEQ multiplex PCR. For V, J and clone size, that table is used; D and trimming come from the DNA. The sample lists 390,000 or so clones, almost 90% seen once, with around 7% in the top ten. CDR1 is SEHNR, CDR2 FQNEAQ, per germline (reference sequence). Trimming cost V 4 bases and J 16 bases, with 20 bases left between them. The CDR3 consists of 13 residues. The sequence derives from a man aged 18 to 30 with active or convalescent COVID-19. The chain employs TRBV7-9 and TRBJ2-1; TRBD2 might be the D (6 bases). What was sequenced was peripheral blood. Here the CDR3 DNA reads TGTGCCAGCAGCTCCCATGGCGGGGCACCCTTATTCTTC. It yields the protein CASSSHGGAPLFF.